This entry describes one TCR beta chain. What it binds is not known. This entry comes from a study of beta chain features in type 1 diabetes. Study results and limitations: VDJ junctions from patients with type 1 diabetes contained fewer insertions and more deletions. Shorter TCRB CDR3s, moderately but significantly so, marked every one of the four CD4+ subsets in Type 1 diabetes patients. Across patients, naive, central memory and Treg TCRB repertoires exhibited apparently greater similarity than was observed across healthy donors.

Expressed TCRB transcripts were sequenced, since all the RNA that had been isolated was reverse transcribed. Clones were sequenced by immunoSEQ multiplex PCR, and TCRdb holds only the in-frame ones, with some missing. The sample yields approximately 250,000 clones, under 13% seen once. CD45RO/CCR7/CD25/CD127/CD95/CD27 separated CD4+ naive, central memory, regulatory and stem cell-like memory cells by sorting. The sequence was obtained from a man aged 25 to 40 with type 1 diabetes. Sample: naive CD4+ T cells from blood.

The CDR3 region is CASTLSSGGRYEQYF. CDR3 nucleotide sequence: TGTGCCAGCACCCTGTCTAGCGGGGGAAGGTACGAGCAGTACTTC. The chain employs TRBV28 and TRBJ2-7, with 10 positions matching TRBD2. Unmatched junction bases numbered 10, after V lost 7 bases and J lost 4 bases. Germline CDR1 reads MDHEN; CDR2 reads SYDVKM. The CDR3 is made up of 15 amino acids.